The 12 T cell receptor beta chains below all came from one sample that was sequenced in a study of T-cell memory formation after mild COVID-19. TCRdb analysed the 5' RACE reads with MiXCR anew, one entry per CDR3 protein. The sample holds roughly 280,000 distinct CDR3 sequences, roughly 8.2% seen once. Sample: PBMCs or a T cell subset sorted from them (not recorded which). These receptors were taken from a man younger than 35 who had mild COVID-19 (a few samples of this study predate the infection). Cell type and time point are not known.

The V call is TRBV19, the J call TRBJ2-2; a weak D match, TRBD2 (5 bases). The CDR3 has 15 amino acids. Trimming removed 4 bases at V and 4 bases at J, with 13 bases between. Germline assignment: CDR1 LNHDA and CDR2 SQIVND (reference sequence). The CDR3 sequence: CASSKGALRTGELFF. The CDR3 region has the DNA TGTGCCAGTAGTAAGGGAGCCCTACGCACCGGGGAGCTGTTTTTT.

There are a few counts of this clonotype. The V call is TRBV6-2 or TRBV6-3, the J call TRBJ1-5, with 8 bases that match TRBD1. Germline CDR1 and CDR2: MNHEY and SVGEGT. The CDR3 sequence is 17 residues long. V lost 6 bases to trimming and J lost 3 bases; unmatched junction nucleotides: 13. CDR3 sequence reads: CASRKGDRGGINQPQHF. The DNA of the CDR3 is TGTGCCAGCAGGAAAGGCGACAGGGGAGGAATCAATCAGCCCCAGCATTTT.

Only one count was recorded for this clonotype. The rearrangement links TRBV4-3 to TRBJ2-6; 9 nucleotides agree with TRBD2. Germline V lookup: CDR1 LGHNA, CDR2 YSLEER. V trimming: 6 bases; J trimming: 4 bases; junction bases outside the gene matches: 7. The CDR3 length is 16 residues. The CDR3 DNA follows: TGCGCCAGCAGTCAGCAGCGGGGGGCCGGGGCCAACGTCCTGACTTTC. Translation: CASSQQRGAGANVLTF.

V gene TRBV9 combines with J gene TRBJ2-7; D is perhaps TRBD1 (6 bases). Germline CDR1 reads SGDLS; CDR2 reads YYNGEE. This CDR3 is 14 amino acids long. The V end lost 1 base, the J end lost 9 bases, and 17 bases lay between the germline ends. The CDR3 loop is CASSVSGQPDVQYF. CDR3 coding DNA: TGTGCCAGCAGCGTAAGCGGACAGCCCGACGTGCAGTACTTC.

This clonotype was recorded at least ten times. The V call is TRBV4-1, the J call TRBJ2-3; D could derive from TRBD1 or TRBD2 (5 bases each). The CDR3 loop spans 16 amino acids. Germline V gives CDR1 MGHRA, CDR2 YSYEKL. Trimming removed 0 bases at V and 0 bases at J, with 10 bases between. CDR3 protein: CASSQESGPSTDTQYF. The CDR3 DNA reads TGCGCCAGCAGCCAAGAATCGGGACCTAGCACAGATACGCAGTATTTT.

This clonotype has a count of ten or more. The chain uses TRBV6-2 or TRBV6-3 and TRBJ2-7; D may be TRBD2 (5 bases). CDR3 length: 12 amino acids. Germline V gene data show CDR1 as MNHEY and CDR2 as SVGEGT. V shed 2 bases and J shed 5 bases, with 7 bases lying between them. In DNA form, the CDR3 reads TGTGCCAGCAGTTACCGAGGGAACGAGCAGTACGTC. Translating gives CASSYRGNEQYV.

At least ten counts were recorded for this clonotype. The V and J genes are TRBV20-1 and TRBJ2-7, with TRBD1 as a possible D gene (6 bases). The CDR3 is 12 amino acids. Germline V gives CDR1 DFQATT, CDR2 SNEGSKA (reference sequence). V lost 3 bases and J lost 0, with 6 bases in between. CDR3 loop: CSARDSSYEQYF. The CDR3 region has the DNA TGCAGTGCTAGGGACAGCTCCTACGAGCAGTACTTC.

In its sample, this clonotype was seen many times. CDR3 DNA: TGCGCCAGCAGCCAGGGGAGTGGAGGGTATAATTCACCCCTCCACTTT. Translated: CASSQGSGGYNSPLHF. This chain links TRBV4-3 with TRBJ1-6; no clear D gene. This CDR3 comprises 16 residues. Trimming removed 3 bases from V and 4 bases from J, with 13 bases in between. From germline, CDR1 is LGHNA and CDR2 YSLEER.

This clonotype was seen many times. The rearrangement joins TRBV7-9 to TRBJ1-3; D is uncertain. Germline V lookup: CDR1 SEHNR, CDR2 FQNEAQ (reference sequence). The CDR3 has 13 amino acids. Trimming stripped 5 bases from V and 9 bases from J, with 14 bases between. CDR3 nucleotide sequence: TGTGCCAGCAGCCCTCAGACCGGAGGCACCATATATTTT. It is translated as CASSPQTGGTIYF.

The sample holds a few counts of this clonotype. The V call is TRBV7-2, the J call TRBJ2-5; D gene unclear. This CDR3 has 11 residues. V gave up 6 bases and J gave up 4 bases, with 6 bases separating them. In germline, CDR1 is SGHTA, CDR2 FQGNSA. CDR3 residues: CASRDRETQYF. The CDR3 DNA reads TGTGCCAGCAGGGACCGAGAGACCCAGTACTTC.

The chain recombines TRBV5-1 with TRBJ2-1; 15 bases fit TRBD2. The V segment lost 3 bases and the J segment 7 bases; nucleotides outside the gene matches: 5. Germline CDR1 is SGHRS and CDR2 is YFSETQ. The CDR3 runs 16 residues. This CDR3 reads CASSWTSGGAENEQFF. Written as DNA, the CDR3 is TGCGCCAGCAGCTGGACTAGCGGGGGGGCCGAGAATGAGCAGTTCTTC.

This clonotype was seen a handful of times. The V gene is TRBV12-3 or TRBV12-4, the J gene TRBJ2-3, with D unclear. Trimming took off 8 bases at V and 6 bases at J, with 9 bases between the two ends. The CDR3 is 11 residues long. The chain's CDR3 is CASGSADTQYF. As DNA, the CDR3 is TGTGCCAGCGGCTCAGCGGATACGCAGTATTTT.